These 20 T cell receptor beta chains share one sample of origin, sequenced in a study of cytomegalovirus exposure and HLA in healthy donors. Generated by immunoSEQ multiplex PCR, the TCRdb table keeps only in-frame clones and is missing some. Among about 240,000 clones listed, around 87% were seen once. The specimen sequenced was PBMCs. The receptor source for this set is a woman aged 25 to 39 in good health and CMV-seropositive.

The chain combines TRBV5-1 with TRBJ2-3; 11 nucleotides align to TRBD2. The CDR3 has 16 residues. The germline V gene encodes CDR1 SGHRS and CDR2 YFSETQ. With V trimmed by 4 bases and J by 3 bases, 7 bases remained unmatched. For the CDR3, the DNA is TGCGCCAGCAGCATCGGGCTAGCGGGGGGAACAGATACGCAGTATTTT. Its protein is CASSIGLAGGTDTQYF.

The rearrangement uses TRBV5-4 and TRBJ2-1; 7 bases align to TRBD2. V gave up 4 bases and J gave up 6 bases; unmatched junction bases: 16. This CDR3 has 17 amino acids. The germline V gene has CDR1 SGHNT and CDR2 YYREEE (reference sequence). CDR3 bases: TGTGCCAGCAGCCCGGTGAATGGCTTGTTAGCGGGCAATGAGCAGTTCTTC. It translates to CASSPVNGLLAGNEQFF.

The chain joins TRBV28 to TRBJ2-1, with D perhaps matching TRBD2 (5 bases). The CDR3 is 14 residues long. Trimming removed 5 bases at V and 6 bases at J, with 14 bases between. Germline CDR1 is MDHEN and CDR2 is SYDVKM. The CDR3 DNA is TGTGCCAGCAGTGTGACAAGGACTGGCAATGAGCAGTTCTTC. The encoded protein is CASSVTRTGNEQFF. The variable domain in full, with the rest retrieved from reference TRBV28 and TRBJ2-1, is DVKVTQSSRYLVKRTGEKVFLECVQDMDHENMFWYRQDPGLGLRLIYFSYDVKMKEKGDIPEGYSVSREKKERFSLILESASTNQTSMYLCASSVTRTGNEQFFGPGTRLTVL.

CDR3 amino acids: CASSLRMTSGSYEQYF. CDR3 DNA: TGTGCCAGCAGTTTACGTATGACTAGCGGGAGTTACGAGCAGTACTTC. V is TRBV27 and J is TRBJ2-7, with 12 bases identical to TRBD2. The V segment lost 2 bases and the J segment 4 bases; nucleotides outside the gene matches: 6. This CDR3 has 16 residues. CDR1 and CDR2 from the germline V gene are MNHEY and SMNVEV (reference sequence).

CDR3: CASSLLGGPLGNEQFF. The DNA for the CDR3 is TGTGCCAGCAGCTTACTAGGCGGTCCCCTGGGCAATGAGCAGTTCTTC. The rearrangement joins TRBV7-6 to TRBJ2-1, with D uncertain. Trimming stripped 2 bases from V and 6 bases from J, with 17 bases between. The CDR3 totals 16 residues. CDR1 is SGHVS, CDR2 FNYEAQ, per germline.

The rearrangement uses TRBV27 and TRBJ1-1, with D perhaps matching TRBD1 (6 bases). This CDR3 is built from 17 residues. Germline assignment: CDR1 MNHEY and CDR2 SMNVEV (reference sequence). Trimming left V 3 bases short and J 1 base short, with 18 bases between. In DNA form, the CDR3 reads TGTGCCAGCAGTTTCTCCGGCAGGGGATGGTCGAACACTGAAGCTTTCTTT. Protein: CASSFSGRGWSNTEAFF.

This chain uses TRBV6-1 with TRBJ1-2; tentative D call: TRBD1 (5 bases). Germline CDR1 and CDR2: MNHNS and SASEGT. The V gene lost 4 bases and the J gene lost 1 base, with 19 bases spanning the gap. The CDR3 length is 17 residues. The CDR3 is CASSVDSIFLDNYGYTF. The CDR3 bases are TGTGCCAGCAGTGTCGACAGCATCTTTCTCGATAACTATGGCTACACCTTC.

V and J are TRBV7-9 and TRBJ2-1; possibly TRBD1 for D (6 bases). The germline gives CDR1 SEHNR, CDR2 FQNEAQ (reference sequence). V was clipped by 3 bases and J by 3 bases, with 12 bases between them. The length of the CDR3 is 15 residues. The CDR3 spells CASSFRQDLYNEQFF. The CDR3 region has the DNA TGTGCCAGCAGCTTCAGACAGGACCTCTACAATGAGCAGTTCTTC.

This chain connects TRBV10-3 to TRBJ1-3; D remains unclear. V lost 4 bases and J 0 bases, leaving 10 bases between the germline ends. The CDR3 loop spans 15 amino acids. Germline assignment: CDR1 ENHRY and CDR2 SYGVKD. The CDR3 is CAISVDRGSGNTIYF. The CDR3 DNA is TGTGCCATCAGTGTTGACCGAGGCTCTGGAAACACCATATATTTT.

V and J are TRBV11-2 and TRBJ2-1; 11 bases line up with TRBD1. Unmatched junction bases numbered 12, after V lost 6 bases and J lost 8 bases. The CDR3 is 16 residues long. Germline V gene data show CDR1 as SGHAT and CDR2 as FQNNGV. The CDR3 is CASSRGGTGGFDEQFF. DNA for the CDR3: TGTGCCAGCAGTCGGGGAGGGACAGGGGGGTTCGATGAGCAGTTCTTC.

The chain carries TRBV18 and TRBJ2-1; possibly TRBD2 for D (6 bases). V was trimmed by 1 base and J by 8 bases, leaving 18 bases between them. Per the germline V gene, CDR1 is KGHSH and CDR2 is LQKENI. CDR3 length: 16 amino acids. The CDR3 DNA follows: TGTGCCAGCTCACCACGCGAGACGGGAGCTGGTGATGAGCAGTTCTTC. Translating it yields CASSPRETGAGDEQFF.

The chain employs TRBV5-4 and TRBJ1-1; TRBD1 agrees at 7 bases. The CDR3 has 14 amino acids. Germline V CDR1 and CDR2: SGHNT, YYREEE (reference sequence). The J segment lost 5 bases and the V segment lost 0 bases, leaving 4 bases of the junction unmatched. CDR3 amino acids: CASSLGQGLTEAFF. The CDR3 DNA follows: TGTGCCAGCAGCTTGGGACAGGGTTTAACTGAAGCTTTCTTT.

This chain connects TRBV4-2 to TRBJ1-5, with 7 bases aligning to TRBD1. V shed 1 base, J shed 6 bases, and the junction held 6 bases outside the gene matches. There are 15 residues in the CDR3. Germline V gives CDR1 LGHNA, CDR2 YNFKEQ. The CDR3 here is CASSQVGQVSQPQHF. The CDR3 bases are TGTGCCAGCAGCCAAGTTGGACAGGTCAGTCAGCCCCAGCATTTT.

The genes are TRBV6-1 and TRBJ2-5; TRBD2 agrees at 10 bases. Trimming cost V 2 bases and J 2 bases; bases outside gene matches: 8. Germline V gives CDR1 MNHNS, CDR2 SASEGT. There are 17 residues in the CDR3. CDR3: CASSELGSSGRQETQYF. Here the CDR3 DNA reads TGTGCCAGCAGTGAATTGGGTAGTAGCGGGAGGCAAGAGACCCAGTACTTC.

CDR3 amino acids: CASNPRVFQETQYF. The CDR3 coding sequence is TGTGCCAGTAACCCCAGGGTCTTCCAAGAGACCCAGTACTTC. The chain carries TRBV2 and TRBJ2-5; D is perhaps TRBD1 (5 bases). V lost 9 bases, J lost 1 base, and 15 bases lay in between. The CDR3 has 14 residues. CDR1 and CDR2 (germline): SNHLY, FYNNEI.

J is TRBJ2-7 and V is TRBV11-2; perhaps TRBD2 as D (6 bases). The CDR3 extends over 13 amino acids. V lost 1 base and J 7 bases, leaving 11 bases between the germline ends. Per germline, CDR1 SGHAT and CDR2 FQNNGV. The CDR3 DNA reads TGTGCCAGCAGCTTAGTGAGGGCGGGAGAGCAGTACTTC. It codes for CASSLVRAGEQYF.

This sequence joins TRBV29-1 and TRBJ2-3, with 10 bases fitting TRBD1. Germline CDR1 reads SQVTM; CDR2 reads ANQGSEA. V lost 6 bases and J lost 1; bases outside the gene matches: 7. The CDR3 covers 15 residues. CDR3 in amino acids: CSVSPGTGGTDTQYF. The CDR3, as DNA: TGCAGCGTATCCCCCGGGACAGGGGGCACAGATACGCAGTATTTT.

The V call is TRBV5-4, the J call TRBJ2-7, with D unresolved. This CDR3 spans 14 amino acids. V shed 1 base and J shed 5 bases, with 13 bases lying between them. Germline V gene data show CDR1 as SGHNT and CDR2 as YYREEE (reference sequence). The DNA for the CDR3 is TGTGCCAGCAGCTTGTTTAGTTCTCTACACGAGCAGTACTTC. This gives the protein CASSLFSSLHEQYF.

This clone appeared once. This chain uses TRBV28 with TRBJ1-1, with 7 nucleotides matching TRBD1. The V gene end was trimmed by 3 bases and the J gene end by 6 bases; junction bases not matched to a gene: 10. The germline V gene has CDR1 MDHEN and CDR2 SYDVKM. CDR3 size: 15 residues. DNA of the CDR3: TGTGCCAGCAGTTTTATTAGGGGGCAAACTGCTGAAGCTTTCTTT. Its protein product is CASSFIRGQTAEAFF.

The chain is built from TRBV7-3 and TRBJ2-5; D not certain. Germline CDR1 reads SGHTA; CDR2 reads FQGTGA. Trimming took off 5 bases at V and 1 base at J, with 8 bases between the two ends. CDR3 size: 13 residues. This CDR3 reads CASSPTSQETQYF. The CDR3 nucleotides read TGTGCCAGCAGCCCGACTTCCCAAGAGACCCAGTACTTC.